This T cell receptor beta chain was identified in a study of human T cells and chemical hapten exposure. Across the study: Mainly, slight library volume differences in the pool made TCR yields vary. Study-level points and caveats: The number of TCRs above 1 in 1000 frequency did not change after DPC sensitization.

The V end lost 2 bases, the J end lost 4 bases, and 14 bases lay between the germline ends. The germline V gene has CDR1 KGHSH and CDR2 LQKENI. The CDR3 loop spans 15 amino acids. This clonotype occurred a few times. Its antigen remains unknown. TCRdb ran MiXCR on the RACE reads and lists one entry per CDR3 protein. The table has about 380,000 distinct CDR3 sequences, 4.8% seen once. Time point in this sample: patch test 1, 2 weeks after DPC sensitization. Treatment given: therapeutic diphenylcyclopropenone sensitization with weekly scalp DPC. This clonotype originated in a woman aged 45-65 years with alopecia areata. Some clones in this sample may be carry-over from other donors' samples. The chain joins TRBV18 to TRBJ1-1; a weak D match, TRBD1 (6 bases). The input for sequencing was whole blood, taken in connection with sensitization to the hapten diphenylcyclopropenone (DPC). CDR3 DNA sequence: TGTGCCAGCTCACCAGAGGGGGGGGCCGTCACTGAAGCTTTCTTT. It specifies CASSPEGGAVTEAFF.